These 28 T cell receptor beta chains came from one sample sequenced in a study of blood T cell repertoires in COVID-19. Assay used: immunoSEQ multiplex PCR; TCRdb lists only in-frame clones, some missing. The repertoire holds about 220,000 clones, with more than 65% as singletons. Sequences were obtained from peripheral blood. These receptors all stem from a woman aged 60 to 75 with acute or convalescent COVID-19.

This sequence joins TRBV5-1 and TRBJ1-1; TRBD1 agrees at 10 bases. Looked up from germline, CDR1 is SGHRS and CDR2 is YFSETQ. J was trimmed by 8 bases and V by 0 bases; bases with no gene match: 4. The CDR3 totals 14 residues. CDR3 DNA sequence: TGCGCCAGCAGCTTGGATGGACAGGGGGAAGAAGCTTTCTTT. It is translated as CASSLDGQGEEAFF. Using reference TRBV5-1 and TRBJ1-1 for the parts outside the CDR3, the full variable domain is KAGVTQTPRYLIKTRGQQVTLSCSPISGHRSVSWYQQTPGQGLQFLFEYFSETQRNKGNFPGRFSGRQFSNSRSEMNVSTLELGDSALYLCASSLDGQGEEAFFGQGTRLTVV.

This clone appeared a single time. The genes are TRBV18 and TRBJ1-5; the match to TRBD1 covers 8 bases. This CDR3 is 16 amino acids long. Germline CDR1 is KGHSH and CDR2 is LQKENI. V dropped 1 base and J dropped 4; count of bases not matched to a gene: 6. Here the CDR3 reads CASSPQTGGQNQPQHF. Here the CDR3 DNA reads TGTGCCAGCTCACCACAAACAGGGGGTCAAAATCAGCCCCAGCATTTT.

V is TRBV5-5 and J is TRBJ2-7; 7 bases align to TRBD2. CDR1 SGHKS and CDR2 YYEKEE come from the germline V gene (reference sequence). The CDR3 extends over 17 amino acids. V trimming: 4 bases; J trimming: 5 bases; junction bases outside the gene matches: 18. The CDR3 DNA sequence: TGTGCCAGCAGCCCTATGCCTAGCGGAGTTTTAGTCCACGAGCAGTACTTC. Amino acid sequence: CASSPMPSGVLVHEQYF.

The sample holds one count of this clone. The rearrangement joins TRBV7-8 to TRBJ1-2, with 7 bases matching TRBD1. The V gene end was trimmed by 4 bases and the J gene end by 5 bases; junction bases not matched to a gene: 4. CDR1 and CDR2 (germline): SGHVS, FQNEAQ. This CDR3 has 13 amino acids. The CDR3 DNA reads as TGTGCCAGCAGCTCGACAGGGCCTTATGGCTACACCTTC. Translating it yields CASSSTGPYGYTF.

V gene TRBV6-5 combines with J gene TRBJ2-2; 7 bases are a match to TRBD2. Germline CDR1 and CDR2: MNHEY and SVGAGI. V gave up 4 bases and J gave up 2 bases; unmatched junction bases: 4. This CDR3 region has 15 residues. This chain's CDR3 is CASSLGGGNTGELFF. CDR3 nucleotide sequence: TGTGCCAGCAGTTTGGGGGGGGGAAACACCGGGGAGCTGTTTTTT.

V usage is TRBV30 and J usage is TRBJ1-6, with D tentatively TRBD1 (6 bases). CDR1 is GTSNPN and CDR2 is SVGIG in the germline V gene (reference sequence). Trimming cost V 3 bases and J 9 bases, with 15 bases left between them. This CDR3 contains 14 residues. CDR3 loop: CAWSGQGTGSPLHF. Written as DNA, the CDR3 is TGTGCCTGGAGCGGTCAGGGGACGGGTTCACCCCTCCACTTT. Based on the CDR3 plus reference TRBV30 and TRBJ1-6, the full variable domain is SQTIHQWPATLVQPVGSPLSLECTVEGTSNPNLYWYRQAAGRGLQLLFYSVGIGQISSEVPQNLSASRPQDRQFILSSKKLLLSDSGFYLCAWSGQGTGSPLHFGNGTRLTVT.

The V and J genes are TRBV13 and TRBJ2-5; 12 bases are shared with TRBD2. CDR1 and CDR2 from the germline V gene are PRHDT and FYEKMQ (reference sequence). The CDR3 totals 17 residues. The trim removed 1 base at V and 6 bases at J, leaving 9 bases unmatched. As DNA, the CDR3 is TGTGCCAGCAGCTTAGAGGGCAGGACTAGCGGGGTAAAGACCCAGTACTTC. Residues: CASSLEGRTSGVKTQYF.

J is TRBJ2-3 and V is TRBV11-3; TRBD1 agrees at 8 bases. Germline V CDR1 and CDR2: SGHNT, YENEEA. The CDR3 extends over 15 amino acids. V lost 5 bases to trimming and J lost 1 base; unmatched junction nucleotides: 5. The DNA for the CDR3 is TGTGCCAGCAGCGACGGACAGGGCGGCACAGATACGCAGTATTTT. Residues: CASSDGQGGTDTQYF.

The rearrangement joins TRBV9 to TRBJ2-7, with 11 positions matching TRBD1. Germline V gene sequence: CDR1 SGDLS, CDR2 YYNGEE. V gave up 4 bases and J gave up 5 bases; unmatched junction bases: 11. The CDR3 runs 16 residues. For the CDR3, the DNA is TGTGCCAGCAGCCCAGGATGGGACAGGGGGTCCCACGAGCAGTACTTC. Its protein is CASSPGWDRGSHEQYF.

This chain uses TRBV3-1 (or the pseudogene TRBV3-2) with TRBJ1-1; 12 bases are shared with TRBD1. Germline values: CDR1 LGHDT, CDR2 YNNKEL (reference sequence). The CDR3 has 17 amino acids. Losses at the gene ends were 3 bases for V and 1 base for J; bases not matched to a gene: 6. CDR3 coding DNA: TGTGCCAGCAGCCATGGGACAGGGGGCGTCAAGAACACTGAAGCTTTCTTT. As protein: CASSHGTGGVKNTEAFF.

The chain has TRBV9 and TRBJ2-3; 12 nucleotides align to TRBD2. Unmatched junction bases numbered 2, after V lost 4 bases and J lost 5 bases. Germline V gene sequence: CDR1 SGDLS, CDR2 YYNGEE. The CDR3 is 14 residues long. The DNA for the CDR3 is TGTGCCAGCAGCACTAGCGGGGGGCTAGATACGCAGTATTTT. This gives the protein CASSTSGGLDTQYF.

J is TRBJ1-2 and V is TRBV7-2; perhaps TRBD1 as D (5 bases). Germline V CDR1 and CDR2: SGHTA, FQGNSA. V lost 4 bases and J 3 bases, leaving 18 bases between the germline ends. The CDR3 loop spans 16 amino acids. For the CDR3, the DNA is TGTGCCAGCAGCTCTAGATGGGGGGGAGGTGACTATGGCTACACCTTC. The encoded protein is CASSSRWGGGDYGYTF.

The CDR3 region is CASSYSTGAYEQYF. The CDR3 bases are TGTGCCAGCAGTTACTCCACAGGAGCCTACGAGCAGTACTTC. This rearrangement joins TRBV6-5 to TRBJ2-7; D is possibly TRBD1 (5 bases). The V end lost 0 bases, the J end lost 2 bases, and 8 bases lay between the germline ends. Germline CDR1 reads MNHEY; CDR2 reads SVGAGI. The CDR3 totals 14 residues.

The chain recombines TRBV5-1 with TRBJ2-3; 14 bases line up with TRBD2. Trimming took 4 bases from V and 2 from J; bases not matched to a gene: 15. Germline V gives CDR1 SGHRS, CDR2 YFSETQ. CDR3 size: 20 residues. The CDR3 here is CASSRFGAPGLAGVTDTQYF. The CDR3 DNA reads TGCGCCAGCAGCCGATTTGGGGCACCGGGACTAGCGGGGGTCACAGATACGCAGTATTTT.

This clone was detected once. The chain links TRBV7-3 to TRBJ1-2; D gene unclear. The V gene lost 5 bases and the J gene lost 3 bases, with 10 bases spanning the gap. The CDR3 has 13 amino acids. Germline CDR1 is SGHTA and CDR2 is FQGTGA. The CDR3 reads CASSLAGYYGYTF. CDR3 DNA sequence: TGTGCCAGCAGCCTCGCGGGTTACTATGGCTACACCTTC.

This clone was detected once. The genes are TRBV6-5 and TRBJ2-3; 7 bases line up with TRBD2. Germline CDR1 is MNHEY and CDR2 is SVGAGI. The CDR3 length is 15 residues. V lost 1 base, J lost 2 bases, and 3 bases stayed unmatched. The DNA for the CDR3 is TGTGCCAGCAGTTACTGGGAGGGGCCCACAGATACGCAGTATTTT. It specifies CASSYWEGPTDTQYF.

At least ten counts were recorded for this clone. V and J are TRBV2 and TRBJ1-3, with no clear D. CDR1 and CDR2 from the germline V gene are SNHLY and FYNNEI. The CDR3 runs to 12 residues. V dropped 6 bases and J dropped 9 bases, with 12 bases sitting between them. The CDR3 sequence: CASREGAGTIYF. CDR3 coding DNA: TGTGCCAGCAGGGAGGGAGCGGGCACCATATATTTT.

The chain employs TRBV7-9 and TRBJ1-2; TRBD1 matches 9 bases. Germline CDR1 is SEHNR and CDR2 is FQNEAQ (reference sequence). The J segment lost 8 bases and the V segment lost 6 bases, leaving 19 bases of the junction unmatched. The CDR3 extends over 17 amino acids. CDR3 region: CASSTTGTGRVVDGYTF. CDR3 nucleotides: TGTGCCAGCAGTACTACCGGGACAGGGAGGGTGGTTGACGGCTACACCTTC.

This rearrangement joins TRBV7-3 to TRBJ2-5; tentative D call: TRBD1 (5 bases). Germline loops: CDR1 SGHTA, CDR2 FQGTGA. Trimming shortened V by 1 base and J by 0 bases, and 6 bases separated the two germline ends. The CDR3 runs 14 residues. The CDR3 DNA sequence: TGTGCCAGCAGCTTAAGCAGGGACCAAGAGACCCAGTACTTC. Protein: CASSLSRDQETQYF.

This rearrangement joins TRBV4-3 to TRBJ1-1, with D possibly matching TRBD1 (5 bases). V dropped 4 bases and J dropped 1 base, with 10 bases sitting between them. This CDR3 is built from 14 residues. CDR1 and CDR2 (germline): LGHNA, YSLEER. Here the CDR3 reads CASSPYTGNTEAFF. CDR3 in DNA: TGCGCCAGCAGCCCCTATACAGGGAACACTGAAGCTTTCTTT.

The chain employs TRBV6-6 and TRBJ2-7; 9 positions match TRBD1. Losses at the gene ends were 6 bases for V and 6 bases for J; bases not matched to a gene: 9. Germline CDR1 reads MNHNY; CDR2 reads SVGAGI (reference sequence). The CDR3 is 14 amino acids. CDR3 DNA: TGTGCCAGCAGCCGGGACAGGGTATCGGGCGAGCAGTACTTC. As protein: CASSRDRVSGEQYF.

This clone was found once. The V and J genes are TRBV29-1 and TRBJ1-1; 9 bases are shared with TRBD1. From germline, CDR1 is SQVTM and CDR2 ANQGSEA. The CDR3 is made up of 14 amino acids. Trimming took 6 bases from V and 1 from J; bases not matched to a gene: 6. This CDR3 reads CSVWDRARNTEAFF. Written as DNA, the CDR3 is TGCAGCGTGTGGGACAGGGCGAGGAACACTGAAGCTTTCTTT.

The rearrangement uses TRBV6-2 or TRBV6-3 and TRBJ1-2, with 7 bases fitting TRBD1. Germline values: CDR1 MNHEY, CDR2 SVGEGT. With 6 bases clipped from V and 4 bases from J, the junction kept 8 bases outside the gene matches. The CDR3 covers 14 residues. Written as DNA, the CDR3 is TGTGCCAGCAGCAGGGGGGGAGAGACCTATGGCTACACCTTC. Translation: CASSRGGETYGYTF.

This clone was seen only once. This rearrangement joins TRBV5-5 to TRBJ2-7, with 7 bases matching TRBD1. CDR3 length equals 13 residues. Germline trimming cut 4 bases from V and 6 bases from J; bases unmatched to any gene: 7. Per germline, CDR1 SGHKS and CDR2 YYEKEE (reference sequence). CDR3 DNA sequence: TGTGCCAGCAGCCGACAGGGTTTAGGCGAGCAGTACTTC. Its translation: CASSRQGLGEQYF.

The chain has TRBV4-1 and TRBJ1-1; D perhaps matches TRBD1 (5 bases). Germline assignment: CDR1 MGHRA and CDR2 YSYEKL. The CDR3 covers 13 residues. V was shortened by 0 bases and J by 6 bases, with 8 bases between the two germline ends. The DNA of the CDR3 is TGCGCCAGCAGCCAAGACGGGACTTCTGAAGCTTTCTTT. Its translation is CASSQDGTSEAFF.

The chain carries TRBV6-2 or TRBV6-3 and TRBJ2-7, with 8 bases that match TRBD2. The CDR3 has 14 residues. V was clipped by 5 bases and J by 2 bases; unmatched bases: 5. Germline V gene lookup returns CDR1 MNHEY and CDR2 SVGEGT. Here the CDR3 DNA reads TGTGCCAGCAGTGGAGCGGGGGCAACCTACGAGCAGTACTTC. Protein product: CASSGAGATYEQYF.

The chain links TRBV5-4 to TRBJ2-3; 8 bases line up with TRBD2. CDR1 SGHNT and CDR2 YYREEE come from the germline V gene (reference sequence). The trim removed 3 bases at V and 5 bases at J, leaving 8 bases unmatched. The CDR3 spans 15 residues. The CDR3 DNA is TGTGCCAGCAGCTGGGGCGGGACTAGTCAAGATACGCAGTATTTT. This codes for CASSWGGTSQDTQYF.

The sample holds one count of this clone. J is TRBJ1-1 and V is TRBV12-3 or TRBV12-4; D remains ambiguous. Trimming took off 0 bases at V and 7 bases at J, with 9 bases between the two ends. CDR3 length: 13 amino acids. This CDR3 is CASSLAGGIEAFF. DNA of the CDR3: TGTGCCAGCAGTTTAGCGGGAGGCATTGAAGCTTTCTTT.